The 29 T cell receptor beta chains reported below all come from one sample, sequenced in a study of shared clonotypes between healthy human individuals. Using immunoSEQ multiplex PCR, the repertoire was profiled, and TCRdb retains in-frame clones only, with some absent. In the table there are under 1 million clones, 92% of which are singletons. CD45RO-negative, CCR7-positively selected cells formed the naive CD8 fraction, excluding terminally differentiated effector memory CD45RA+ cells. The sample comprised naive CD8+ T cells sorted from blood. The receptors here all came from a man in his thirties or forties in good health.

The chain has TRBV5-1 and TRBJ2-5; tentatively, D is TRBD2 (5 bases). Germline V lookup: CDR1 SGHRS, CDR2 YFSETQ. The CDR3 loop spans 15 amino acids. Trimming took off 6 bases at V and 3 bases at J, with 18 bases between the two ends. CDR3 nucleotides: TGCGCCAGCACCACTAAGCCTGGGAGAGAAGAGACCCAGTACTTC. It yields the protein CASTTKPGREETQYF.

The genes are TRBV6-5 and TRBJ2-1; D uncertain. The CDR3 is 15 residues long. Germline loops: CDR1 MNHEY, CDR2 SVGAGI. V was clipped by 6 bases and J by 4 bases, with 16 bases between them. For the CDR3, the DNA is TGTGCCAGCAGACAACAACCACTTCTTTACAATGAGCAGTTCTTC. It specifies CASRQQPLLYNEQFF.

The rearrangement links TRBV7-6 to TRBJ2-1; D unclear. The CDR3 extends over 15 amino acids. The germline V and J ends were trimmed by 4 bases and 4 bases, with 14 bases remaining between them. CDR1 is SGHVS, CDR2 FNYEAQ, per germline. CDR3 sequence (DNA): TGTGCCAGCAGCTCACCCAGAGGCCTATACAATGAGCAGTTCTTC. Residues: CASSSPRGLYNEQFF.

This chain's CDR3 is CASSDRDTLGIEQFF. The CDR3 DNA is TGTGCCAGCAGCGACCGGGACACCCTTGGCATTGAGCAGTTCTTC. The chain uses TRBV9 and TRBJ2-1; D might be TRBD1 (6 bases). CDR3 length: 15 residues. V lost 3 bases to trimming and J lost 9 bases, with 19 bases between them. Germline V gene sequence: CDR1 SGDLS, CDR2 YYNGEE.

The chain links TRBV5-1 to TRBJ2-5; D is ambiguous. V lost 7 bases, J lost 5 bases, and 15 bases lay in between. The CDR3 spans 13 residues. The germline V gene encodes CDR1 SGHRS and CDR2 YFSETQ. The CDR3 is CASHLWFGETQYF. DNA for the CDR3: TGCGCCAGCCATTTGTGGTTTGGGGAGACCCAGTACTTC.

V and J are TRBV6-1 and TRBJ1-1; no clear D gene. The germline CDR1 and CDR2 sequences are MNHNS and SASEGT. This CDR3 is 15 amino acids long. The V gene lost 0 bases and the J gene lost 3 bases, with 11 bases spanning the gap. Here the CDR3 reads CASSEAPQRDTEAFF. The CDR3, as DNA: TGTGCCAGCAGTGAAGCGCCGCAGAGAGACACTGAAGCTTTCTTT.

This clone was found once. Distinct nucleotide sequences in the sample also encode this CDR3. The chain carries TRBV9 and TRBJ2-5, with 7 bases fitting TRBD1. Germline V gives CDR1 SGDLS, CDR2 YYNGEE. V shed 0 bases and J 4 bases; nucleotides not matched to a gene: 6. This CDR3 contains 15 residues. The CDR3 protein is CASSVDGAGGETQYF. The CDR3, as DNA: TGTGCCAGCAGCGTAGATGGGGCAGGGGGAGAGACCCAGTACTTC.

The chain employs TRBV19 and TRBJ1-5; D is perhaps TRBD1 (6 bases). The CDR3 consists of 15 residues. CDR1 is LNHDA and CDR2 is SQIVND in the germline V gene (reference sequence). Trimming cost V 3 bases and J 7 bases, with 16 bases left between them. The CDR3 DNA sequence: TGTGCCAGTAGTATGGGGGGCGGCATGGGCCAGCCCCAGCATTTT. It yields the protein CASSMGGGMGQPQHF.

This clone was seen just once. The chain combines TRBV7-8 with TRBJ2-3; 7 bases match TRBD1. V shed 5 bases, J shed 2 bases, and the junction held 4 bases outside the gene matches. Looked up from germline, CDR1 is SGHVS and CDR2 is FQNEAQ. The CDR3 is 14 amino acids. The CDR3 region is CASSLDRVTDTQYF. The CDR3 DNA is TGTGCCAGCAGCCTAGACAGGGTCACAGATACGCAGTATTTT.

The chain couples TRBV13 to TRBJ1-1, with a possible D match to TRBD1 (5 bases). Per the germline V gene, CDR1 is PRHDT and CDR2 is FYEKMQ (reference sequence). Trimming took 5 bases from V and 7 from J, leaving 11 bases between them. This CDR3 is built from 12 residues. The CDR3 DNA reads as TGTGCCAGCAGCATTGGACACAATGAAGCTTTCTTT. The encoded protein is CASSIGHNEAFF.

This chain uses TRBV2 with TRBJ1-2; the D is unclear. CDR1 is SNHLY, CDR2 FYNNEI, per germline. The CDR3 contains 12 residues. V shed 6 bases and J shed 4 bases, with 9 bases lying between them. The CDR3: CASRERRYGYTF. Here the CDR3 DNA reads TGTGCCAGCAGGGAGAGACGCTATGGCTACACCTTC. Full variable domain (remainder filled in from reference TRBV2 and TRBJ1-2): EPEVTQTPSHQVTQMGQEVILRCVPISNHLYFYWYRQILGQKVEFLVSFYNNEISEKSEIFDDQFSVERPDGSNFTLKIRSTKLEDSAMYFCASRERRYGYTFGSGTRLTVV.

This chain joins TRBV7-9 and TRBJ2-7; possibly TRBD2 for D (5 bases). The CDR3 extends over 17 amino acids. Germline V lookup: CDR1 SEHNR, CDR2 FQNEAQ (reference sequence). V gave up 5 bases and J gave up 1 base, with 21 bases separating them. CDR3 DNA: TGTGCCAGCAGCCCCGCACCCCCGGAGGCCGGTTCCTACGAGCAGTACTTC. It specifies CASSPAPPEAGSYEQYF.

This sequence joins TRBV7-9 and TRBJ2-1; D perhaps matches TRBD1 (6 bases). The V gene's germline CDR1 is SEHNR and CDR2 FQNEAQ (reference sequence). Trimming pared 4 bases from V and 7 bases from J, leaving 20 bases between. This CDR3 is 16 amino acids long. CDR3 in amino acids: CASSSVGGQSGNEQFF. The CDR3 DNA is TGTGCCAGCAGCTCCGTAGGGGGACAATCGGGGAATGAGCAGTTCTTC.

This clone was counted only a few times. The chain combines TRBV7-9 with TRBJ2-1; D may be TRBD1 (6 bases). Germline lookup yields CDR1 SEHNR and CDR2 FQNEAQ (reference sequence). This CDR3 spans 16 amino acids. V gave up 5 bases and J gave up 8 bases, with 22 bases separating them. The CDR3 sequence: CASSQGSGLRPYEQFF. The CDR3 DNA follows: TGTGCCAGCAGCCAGGGGAGTGGACTCCGCCCGTATGAGCAGTTCTTC.

V usage is TRBV27 and J usage is TRBJ2-1; 7 bases match TRBD2. This CDR3 has 14 residues. V shed 1 base, J shed 10 bases, and the junction held 7 bases outside the gene matches. CDR1 MNHEY and CDR2 SMNVEV come from the germline V gene (reference sequence). The CDR3: CASSLWFAGDEQFF. The CDR3 region has the DNA TGTGCCAGCAGTTTATGGTTCGCGGGAGACGAGCAGTTCTTC.

The rearrangement joins TRBV10-3 to TRBJ2-2, with 12 bases fitting TRBD1. There are 17 residues in the CDR3. V shed 0 bases and J 7 bases; nucleotides not matched to a gene: 6. Germline lookup yields CDR1 ENHRY and CDR2 SYGVKD. The CDR3 nucleotides are TGTGCCATCAGTGAGTCGTTAGGGACAGGGGGCATCGGGGAGCTGTTTTTT. It encodes CAISESLGTGGIGELFF.

This chain joins TRBV7-3 and TRBJ2-1, with TRBD2 identical over 13 bases. The CDR3 runs to 16 residues. Losses at the gene ends were 4 bases for V and 7 bases for J; bases not matched to a gene: 7. Germline V gene sequence: CDR1 SGHTA, CDR2 FQGTGA. This CDR3 is CASSSPGTSGKNEQFF. In DNA form, the CDR3 reads TGTGCCAGCAGCTCACCCGGGACTAGCGGGAAGAATGAGCAGTTCTTC.

The CDR3 loop is CSVEGTSGRTDTQYF. CDR3 DNA: TGCAGCGTTGAGGGGACTAGCGGCCGCACAGATACGCAGTATTTT. This sequence joins TRBV29-1 and TRBJ2-3; 11 bases align to TRBD2. This CDR3 is 15 amino acids long. Germline V CDR1 and CDR2: SQVTM, ANQGSEA. Trimming removed 3 bases from V and 1 base from J; junction bases left unmatched: 3.

This clone was seen more than once but under ten times. The chain employs TRBV28 and TRBJ1-2, with 10 bases that match TRBD1. Looked up from germline, CDR1 is MDHEN and CDR2 is SYDVKM. J was trimmed by 3 bases and V by 2 bases; bases with no gene match: 6. The CDR3 runs 16 residues. CDR3 amino acids: CASSLPGQGRDYGYTF. The CDR3, as DNA: TGTGCCAGCAGTTTACCGGGACAGGGGAGGGACTATGGCTACACCTTC.

This rearrangement joins TRBV4-1 to TRBJ2-1; 9 positions match TRBD2. V shed 0 bases and J 2 bases; nucleotides not matched to a gene: 2. The CDR3 is 16 residues long. CDR1 and CDR2 from the germline V gene are MGHRA and YSYEKL. The chain's CDR3 is CASSQDASGTYNEQFF. The CDR3 coding sequence is TGCGCCAGCAGCCAAGATGCTAGCGGGACCTACAATGAGCAGTTCTTC.

V and J are TRBV7-9 and TRBJ2-6, with 8 bases matching TRBD1. Per germline, CDR1 SEHNR and CDR2 FQNEAQ (reference sequence). CDR3 length: 16 residues. J was trimmed by 2 bases and V by 6 bases; bases with no gene match: 6. CDR3 DNA: TGTGCCAGCAGTCCACCAGGGGGCGCTGGGGCCAACGTCCTGACTTTC. Residues: CASSPPGGAGANVLTF.

This clone is a singleton in its sample. V usage is TRBV4-1 and J usage is TRBJ2-3; TRBD2 aligns across 10 bases. The V and J ends lost 6 bases and 4 bases, in that order; junction bases with no gene match: 10. Germline loops: CDR1 MGHRA, CDR2 YSYEKL. The CDR3 contains 16 residues. CDR3 sequence reads: CASRSVLAGRADTQYF. In DNA, the CDR3 is TGCGCCAGCAGATCGGTACTAGCGGGACGGGCAGATACGCAGTATTTT.

This rearrangement joins TRBV28 to TRBJ2-7; the D is unclear. The germline gives CDR1 MDHEN, CDR2 SYDVKM. CDR3 length: 13 amino acids. V was pared by 3 bases and J by 1 base, with 7 bases between. The CDR3 loop is CASSLDGSYEQYF. CDR3 coding DNA: TGTGCCAGCAGTTTGGACGGTTCCTACGAGCAGTACTTC.

This chain joins TRBV29-1 and TRBJ2-3; 10 positions match TRBD1. J gave up 6 bases and V 7 bases, and 19 bases lay outside the gene matches. The CDR3 covers 17 residues. Germline CDR1 is SQVTM and CDR2 is ANQGSEA. Here the CDR3 reads CSAPIFWDRGLHDTQYF. CDR3 DNA: TGCAGCGCCCCGATTTTCTGGGACAGGGGACTTCATGATACGCAGTATTTT.

The chain couples TRBV7-2 to TRBJ1-2; 9 bases match TRBD1. V lost 8 bases to trimming and J lost 8 bases; unmatched junction nucleotides: 9. This CDR3 region has 13 residues. CDR1 is SGHTA, CDR2 FQGNSA, per germline. The CDR3 nucleotides are TGTGCCAGCCTAAAAGGGACAGGGTACGGCTACACCTTC. This codes for CASLKGTGYGYTF.

This chain links TRBV9 with TRBJ1-3, with a tentative D call TRBD1 (6 bases). This CDR3 has 13 residues. Germline V lookup: CDR1 SGDLS, CDR2 YYNGEE. V lost 7 bases and J lost 1, with 9 bases in between. CDR3 DNA sequence: TGTGCCAGCCAGAGGGGGTCTGGAAACACCATATATTTT. Translated: CASQRGSGNTIYF.

The V gene is TRBV10-2, the J gene TRBJ1-1; possible D gene TRBD1, 5 bases. This CDR3 spans 12 amino acids. The germline V gene encodes CDR1 WSHSY and CDR2 SAAADI. V dropped 3 bases and J dropped 12 bases, with 14 bases sitting between them. CDR3 in amino acids: CASSDFGGITFF. In nucleotides, the CDR3 is TGCGCCAGCAGTGACTTTGGGGGTATAACTTTCTTT.

This chain uses TRBV4-2 with TRBJ2-7, with 7 bases lining up with TRBD2. J was trimmed by 2 bases and V by 4 bases; bases with no gene match: 8. The CDR3 sequence is 15 residues long. Germline V gene lookup returns CDR1 LGHNA and CDR2 YNFKEQ. This CDR3 is CASSPRLGGTYEQYF. CDR3 DNA: TGTGCCAGCAGCCCTAGACTGGGAGGGACCTACGAGCAGTACTTC.

The chain recombines TRBV7-9 with TRBJ2-7; 8 nucleotides match TRBD2. V was clipped by 5 bases and J by 2 bases; unmatched bases: 5. This CDR3 comprises 14 residues. CDR1 is SEHNR, CDR2 FQNEAQ, per germline (reference sequence). CDR3 sequence: CASSTVGLAYEQYF. In DNA form, the CDR3 reads TGTGCCAGCAGCACCGTGGGACTAGCCTACGAGCAGTACTTC.